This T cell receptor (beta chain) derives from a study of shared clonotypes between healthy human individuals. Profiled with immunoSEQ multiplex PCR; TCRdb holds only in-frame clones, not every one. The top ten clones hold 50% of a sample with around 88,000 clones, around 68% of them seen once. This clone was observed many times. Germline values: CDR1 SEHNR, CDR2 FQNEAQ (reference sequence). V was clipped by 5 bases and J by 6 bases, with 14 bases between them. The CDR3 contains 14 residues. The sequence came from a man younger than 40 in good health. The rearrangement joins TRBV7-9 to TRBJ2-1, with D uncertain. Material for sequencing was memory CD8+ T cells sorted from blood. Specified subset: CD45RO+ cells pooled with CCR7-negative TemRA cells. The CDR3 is CASSLDGRINEQFF. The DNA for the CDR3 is TGTGCCAGCAGCCTCGACGGACGGATCAATGAGCAGTTCTTC.